This TCR beta chain appears in the sequencing data of a study of cytomegalovirus exposure and HLA in healthy donors. Findings of the study overall: Usually a TCR sequence was rare, but some public TCRs were found in many donors.

The PCR contained 60 Vbeta and 13 Jbeta primers. Profiled with immunoSEQ multiplex PCR; TCRdb holds only in-frame clones, not every one. The table lists about 170,000 clones, about four fifths of them singletons. About this clone: Its antigen is still unknown.

The CDR3 length is 14 residues. The V gene's germline CDR1 is SEHNR and CDR2 FQNEAQ (reference sequence). V trimming: 5 bases; J trimming: 1 base; junction bases outside the gene matches: 3. The clonotype comes from a woman between 18 and 29 years old in good health and CMV-seropositive. The V and J genes are TRBV7-9 and TRBJ1-1; TRBD1 matches 8 bases. Material for sequencing was PBMCs. CDR3 nucleotide sequence: TGTGCCAGCAGCCCCGACAGGGGGAACACTGAAGCTTTCTTT. This encodes CASSPDRGNTEAFF.